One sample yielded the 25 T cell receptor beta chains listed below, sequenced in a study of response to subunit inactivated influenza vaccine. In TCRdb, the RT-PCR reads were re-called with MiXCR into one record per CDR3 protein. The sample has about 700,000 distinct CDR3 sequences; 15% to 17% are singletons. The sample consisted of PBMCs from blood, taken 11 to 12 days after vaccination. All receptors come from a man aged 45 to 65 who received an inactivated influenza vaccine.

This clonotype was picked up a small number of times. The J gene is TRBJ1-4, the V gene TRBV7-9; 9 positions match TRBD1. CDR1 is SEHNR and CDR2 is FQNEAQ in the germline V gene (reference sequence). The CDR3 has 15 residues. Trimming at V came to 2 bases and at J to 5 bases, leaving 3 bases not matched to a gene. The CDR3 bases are TGTGCCAGCAGCTTACCGGGACAGGGCAATGAAAAACTGTTTTTT. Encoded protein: CASSLPGQGNEKLFF.

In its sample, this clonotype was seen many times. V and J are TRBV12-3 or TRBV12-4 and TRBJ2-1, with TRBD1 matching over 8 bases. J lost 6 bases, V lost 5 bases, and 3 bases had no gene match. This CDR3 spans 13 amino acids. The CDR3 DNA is TGTGCCAGCAGTCCCGGGACAGGCAATGAGCAGTTCTTC. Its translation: CASSPGTGNEQFF.

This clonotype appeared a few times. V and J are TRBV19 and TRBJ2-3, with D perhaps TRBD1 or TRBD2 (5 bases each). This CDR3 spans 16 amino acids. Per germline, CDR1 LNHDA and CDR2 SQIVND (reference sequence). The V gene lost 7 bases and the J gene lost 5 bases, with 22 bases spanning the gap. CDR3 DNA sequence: TGTGCCAGTAATACGGGACCACTCTCTTTCGGAGATACGCAGTATTTT. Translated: CASNTGPLSFGDTQYF.

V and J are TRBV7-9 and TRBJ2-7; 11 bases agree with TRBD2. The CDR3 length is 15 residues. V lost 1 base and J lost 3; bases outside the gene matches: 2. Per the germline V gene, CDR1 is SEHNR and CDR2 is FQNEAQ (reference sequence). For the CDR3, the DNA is TGTGCCAGCAGCTTAGGTGGGACTAGCGGCTACGAGCAGTACTTC. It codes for CASSLGGTSGYEQYF.

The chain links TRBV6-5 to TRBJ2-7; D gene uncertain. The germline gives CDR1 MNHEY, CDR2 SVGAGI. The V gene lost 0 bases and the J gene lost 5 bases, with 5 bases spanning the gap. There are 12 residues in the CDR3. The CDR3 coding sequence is TGTGCCAGCAGTTACTCCAGGCACGAGCAGTACTTC. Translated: CASSYSRHEQYF.

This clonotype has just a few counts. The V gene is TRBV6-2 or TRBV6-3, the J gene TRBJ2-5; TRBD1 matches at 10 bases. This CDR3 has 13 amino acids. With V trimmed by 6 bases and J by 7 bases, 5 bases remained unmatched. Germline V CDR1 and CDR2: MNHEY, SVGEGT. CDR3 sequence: CASRTGQGGTQYF. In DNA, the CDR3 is TGTGCCAGCAGAACCGGACAGGGGGGGACCCAGTACTTC.

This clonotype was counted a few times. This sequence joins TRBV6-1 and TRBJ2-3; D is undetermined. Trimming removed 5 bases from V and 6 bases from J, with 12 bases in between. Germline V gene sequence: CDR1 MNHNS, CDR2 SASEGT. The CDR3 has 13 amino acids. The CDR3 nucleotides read TGTGCCAGCAGTCCCCTGGGTCCCGATACGCAGTATTTT. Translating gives CASSPLGPDTQYF.

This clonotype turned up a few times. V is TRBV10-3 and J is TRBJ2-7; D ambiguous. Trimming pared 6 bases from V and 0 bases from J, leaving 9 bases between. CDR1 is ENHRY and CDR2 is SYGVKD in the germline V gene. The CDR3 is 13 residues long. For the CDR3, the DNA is TGTGCCATCAGAGACAAGAGCTCCTACGAGCAGTACTTC. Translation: CAIRDKSSYEQYF.

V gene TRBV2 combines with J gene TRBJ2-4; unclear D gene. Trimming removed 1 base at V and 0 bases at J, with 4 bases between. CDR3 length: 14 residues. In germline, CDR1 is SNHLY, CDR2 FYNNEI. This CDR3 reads CASSEGLAKNIQYF. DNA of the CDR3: TGTGCCAGCAGTGAAGGACTAGCCAAAAACATTCAGTACTTC. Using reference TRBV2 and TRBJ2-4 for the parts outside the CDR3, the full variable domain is EPEVTQTPSHQVTQMGQEVILRCVPISNHLYFYWYRQILGQKVEFLVSFYNNEISEKSEIFDDQFSVERPDGSNFTLKIRSTKLEDSAMYFCASSEGLAKNIQYFGAGTRLSVL.

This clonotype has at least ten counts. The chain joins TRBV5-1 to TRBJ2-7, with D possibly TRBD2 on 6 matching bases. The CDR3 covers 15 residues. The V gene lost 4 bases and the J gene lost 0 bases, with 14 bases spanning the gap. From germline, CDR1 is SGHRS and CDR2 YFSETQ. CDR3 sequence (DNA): TGCGCCAGCAGCCCCGGGGGTGCGAGCTCCTACGAGCAGTACTTC. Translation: CASSPGGASSYEQYF. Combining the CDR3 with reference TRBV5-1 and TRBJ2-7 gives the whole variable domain KAGVTQTPRYLIKTRGQQVTLSCSPISGHRSVSWYQQTPGQGLQFLFEYFSETQRNKGNFPGRFSGRQFSNSRSEMNVSTLELGDSALYLCASSPGGASSYEQYFGPGTRLTVT.

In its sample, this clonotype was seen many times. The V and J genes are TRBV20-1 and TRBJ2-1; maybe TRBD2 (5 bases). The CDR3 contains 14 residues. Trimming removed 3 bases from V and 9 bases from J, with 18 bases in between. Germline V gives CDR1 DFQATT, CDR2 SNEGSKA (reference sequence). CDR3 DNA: TGCAGTGCTAGTAGGTCGTCTAGCTCGTTTGAGCAGTTCTTC. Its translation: CSASRSSSSFEQFF.

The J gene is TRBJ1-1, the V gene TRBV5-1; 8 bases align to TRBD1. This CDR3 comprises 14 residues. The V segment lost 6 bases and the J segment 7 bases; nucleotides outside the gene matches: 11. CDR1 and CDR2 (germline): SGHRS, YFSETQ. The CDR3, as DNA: TGCGCCAGCACCCGAACCCAGGGGGCAATTGAAGCTTTCTTT. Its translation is CASTRTQGAIEAFF. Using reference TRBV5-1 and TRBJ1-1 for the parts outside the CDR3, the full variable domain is KAGVTQTPRYLIKTRGQQVTLSCSPISGHRSVSWYQQTPGQGLQFLFEYFSETQRNKGNFPGRFSGRQFSNSRSEMNVSTLELGDSALYLCASTRTQGAIEAFFGQGTRLTVV.

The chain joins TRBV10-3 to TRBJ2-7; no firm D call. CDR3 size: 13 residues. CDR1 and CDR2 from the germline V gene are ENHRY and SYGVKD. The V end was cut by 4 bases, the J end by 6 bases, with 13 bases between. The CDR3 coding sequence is TGTGCCATCAGTGTCAGTGCTTCGGTCGAGCAGTACTTC. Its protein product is CAISVSASVEQYF.

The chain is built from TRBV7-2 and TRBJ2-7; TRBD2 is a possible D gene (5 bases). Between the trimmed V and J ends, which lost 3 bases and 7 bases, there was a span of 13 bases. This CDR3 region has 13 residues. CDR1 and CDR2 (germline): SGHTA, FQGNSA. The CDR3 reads CASSFGFRGEQYF. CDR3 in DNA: TGTGCCAGCAGCTTTGGGTTCCGGGGTGAGCAGTACTTC.

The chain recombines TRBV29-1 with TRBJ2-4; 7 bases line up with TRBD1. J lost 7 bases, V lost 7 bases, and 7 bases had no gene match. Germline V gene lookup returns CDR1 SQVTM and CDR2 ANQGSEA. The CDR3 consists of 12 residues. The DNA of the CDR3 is TGCAGCGCGGGAACAGGGGACAACATTCAGTACTTC. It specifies CSAGTGDNIQYF.

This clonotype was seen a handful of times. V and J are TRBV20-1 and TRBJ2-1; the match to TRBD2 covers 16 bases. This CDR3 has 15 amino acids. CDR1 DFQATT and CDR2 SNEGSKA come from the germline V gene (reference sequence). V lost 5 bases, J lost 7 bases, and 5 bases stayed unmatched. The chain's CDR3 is CSAGTSGRAWNEQFF. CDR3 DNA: TGCAGTGCTGGGACTAGCGGGAGGGCCTGGAATGAGCAGTTCTTC.

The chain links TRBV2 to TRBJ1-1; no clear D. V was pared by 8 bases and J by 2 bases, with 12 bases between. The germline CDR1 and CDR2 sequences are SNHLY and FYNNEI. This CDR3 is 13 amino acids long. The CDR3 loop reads CASGRGINTEAFF. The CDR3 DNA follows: TGTGCCAGCGGAAGAGGGATTAACACTGAAGCTTTCTTT.

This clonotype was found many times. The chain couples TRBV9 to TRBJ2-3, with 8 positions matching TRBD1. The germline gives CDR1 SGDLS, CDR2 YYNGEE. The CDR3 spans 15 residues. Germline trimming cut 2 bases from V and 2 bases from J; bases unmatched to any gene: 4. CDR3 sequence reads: CASSVRGQNTDTQYF. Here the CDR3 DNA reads TGTGCCAGCAGCGTCAGGGGGCAAAACACAGATACGCAGTATTTT.

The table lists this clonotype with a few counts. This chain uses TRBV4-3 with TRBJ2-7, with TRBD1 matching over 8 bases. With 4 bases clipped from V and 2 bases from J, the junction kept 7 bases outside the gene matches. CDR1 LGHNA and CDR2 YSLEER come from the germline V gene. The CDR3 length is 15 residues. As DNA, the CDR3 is TGCGCCAGCAGCCCCACCGGACAGGGACCCTACGAGCAGTACTTC. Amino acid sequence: CASSPTGQGPYEQYF.

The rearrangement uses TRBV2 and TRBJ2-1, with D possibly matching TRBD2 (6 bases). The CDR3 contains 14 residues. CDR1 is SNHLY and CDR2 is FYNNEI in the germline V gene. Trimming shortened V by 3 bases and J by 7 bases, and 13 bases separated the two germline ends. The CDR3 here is CASSDHGRGNEQFF. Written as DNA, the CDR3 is TGTGCCAGCAGTGACCATGGACGGGGGAATGAGCAGTTCTTC.

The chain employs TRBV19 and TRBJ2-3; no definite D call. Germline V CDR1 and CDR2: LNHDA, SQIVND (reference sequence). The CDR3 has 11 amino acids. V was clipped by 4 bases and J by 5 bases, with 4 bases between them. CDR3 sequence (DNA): TGTGCCAGTAGTAGCGGAGATACGCAGTATTTT. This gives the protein CASSSGDTQYF.

CDR3 DNA sequence: TGTGCCAGCAGTCTAAACTATGACAGAAATAGCAATCAGCCCCAGCATTTT. Amino acid sequence: CASSLNYDRNSNQPQHF. The V gene is TRBV6-2 or TRBV6-3, the J gene TRBJ1-5, with a possible D match to TRBD1 (5 bases). CDR1 and CDR2 from the germline V gene are MNHEY and SVGEGT. The CDR3 is made up of 17 amino acids. The V end lost 5 bases, the J end lost 0 bases, and 17 bases lay between the germline ends.

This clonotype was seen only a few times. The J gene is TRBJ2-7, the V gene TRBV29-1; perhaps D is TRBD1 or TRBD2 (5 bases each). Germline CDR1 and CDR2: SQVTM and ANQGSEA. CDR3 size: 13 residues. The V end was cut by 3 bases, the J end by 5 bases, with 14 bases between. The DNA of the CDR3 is TGCAGCGTTGAGGGGAACAGGCGGGACGAGCAGTACTTC. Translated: CSVEGNRRDEQYF.

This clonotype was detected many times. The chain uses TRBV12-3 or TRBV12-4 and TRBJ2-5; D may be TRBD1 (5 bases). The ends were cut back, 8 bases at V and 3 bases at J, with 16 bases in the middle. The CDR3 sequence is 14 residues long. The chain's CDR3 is CASCGATLKETQYF. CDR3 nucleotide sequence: TGTGCCAGCTGTGGGGCGACCCTTAAAGAGACCCAGTACTTC.

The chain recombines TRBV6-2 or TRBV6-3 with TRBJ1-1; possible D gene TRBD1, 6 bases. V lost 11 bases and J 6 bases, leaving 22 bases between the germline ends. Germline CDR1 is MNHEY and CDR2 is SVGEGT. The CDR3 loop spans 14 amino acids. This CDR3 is CAAIRDNHRPEAFF. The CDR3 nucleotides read TGTGCCGCCATCCGGGACAACCACCGGCCTGAAGCTTTCTTT.